The 26 T cell receptor beta chains listed next were all sequenced from one sample in a study of T-cell memory formation after mild COVID-19. MiXCR, applied by TCRdb to the 5' RACE reads, yields one record per CDR3 protein. The sample records about 320,000 distinct CDR3 sequences, roughly an eighth being singletons. The specimen was PBMCs or a T cell subset sorted from them (not recorded which). The receptors come from a man aged 18-30 years who had mild COVID-19 (a few samples of this study predate the infection). Cell type and time point are not known.

This clonotype was counted between two and nine times. This sequence joins TRBV27 and TRBJ2-7; the D gene is possibly TRBD2 (5 bases). V was trimmed by 2 bases and J by 3 bases, leaving 17 bases between them. Germline lookup yields CDR1 MNHEY and CDR2 SMNVEV (reference sequence). This CDR3 is 16 amino acids long. The CDR3: CASSLKVQEVVYEQYF. The CDR3 DNA follows: TGTGCCAGCAGTTTAAAGGTTCAGGAGGTTGTCTACGAGCAGTACTTC.

The rearrangement links TRBV7-2 to TRBJ1-4; TRBD1 might be the D (6 bases). The CDR3 totals 15 residues. V was shortened by 1 base and J by 6 bases, with 12 bases between the two germline ends. Germline values: CDR1 SGHTA, CDR2 FQGNSA. Written as DNA, the CDR3 is TGTGCCAGCAGCTTAGGGTTACCAGGGGATGAAAAACTGTTTTTT. Encoded protein: CASSLGLPGDEKLFF.

This clonotype was seen only a few times. The chain carries TRBV19 and TRBJ1-4, with a possible D match to TRBD1 (5 bases). The germline V gene encodes CDR1 LNHDA and CDR2 SQIVND (reference sequence). This CDR3 is 13 amino acids long. Deletions cut 3 bases from V and 12 bases from J, with 14 bases between. The CDR3 is CASSIGANSELFF. CDR3 in DNA: TGTGCCAGTAGTATTGGGGCCAATTCCGAACTGTTTTTT.

V usage is TRBV5-4 and J usage is TRBJ2-1, with D hard to call. V was clipped by 4 bases and J by 0 bases, with 17 bases between them. CDR1 is SGHNT and CDR2 is YYREEE in the germline V gene (reference sequence). The CDR3 loop spans 17 amino acids. The CDR3 coding sequence is TGTGCCAGCAGCCTAGTCCCAGCCCCTAGCTCCTACAATGAGCAGTTCTTC. This gives the protein CASSLVPAPSSYNEQFF.

The rearrangement links TRBV6-2 or TRBV6-3 to TRBJ2-2; D might be TRBD2 (5 bases). With 7 bases removed from V and 6 bases from J, the gap between germline ends came to 12 bases. The CDR3 spans 13 residues. CDR1 is MNHEY and CDR2 is SVGEGT in the germline V gene. The CDR3 spells CASTIRGAGELFF. CDR3 in DNA: TGTGCCAGCACCATACGGGGTGCCGGGGAGCTGTTTTTT.

This clonotype was picked up a small number of times. This chain connects TRBV4-1 to TRBJ2-6; D is unclear. V lost 4 bases and J 0 bases, leaving 13 bases between the germline ends. Germline CDR1 reads MGHRA; CDR2 reads YSYEKL. The CDR3 totals 17 residues. In nucleotides, the CDR3 is TGCGCCAGCAGCCCGCCGGGCGGTTCCTCTGGGGCCAACGTCCTGACTTTC. Protein product: CASSPPGGSSGANVLTF.

This clonotype was observed a few times. The rearrangement joins TRBV25-1 to TRBJ1-1; the D is unclear. The CDR3 consists of 13 residues. V gave up 10 bases and J gave up 4 bases, with 16 bases separating them. Germline-derived CDR1 and CDR2 are MGHDK and SYGVNS. In nucleotides, the CDR3 is TGTGCCACCATACCGTGGGAAGGCACTGAAGCTTTCTTT. This codes for CATIPWEGTEAFF. The entire variable domain, with the rest obtained from reference TRBV25-1 and TRBJ1-1, is as follows: EADIYQTPRYLVIGTGKKITLECSQTMGHDKMYWYQQDPGMELHLIHYSYGVNSTEKGDLSSESTVSRIRTEHFPLTLESARPSHTSQYLCATIPWEGTEAFFGQGTRLTVV.

The chain carries TRBV4-3 and TRBJ2-4; no firm D call. This CDR3 has 16 residues. V dropped 1 base and J dropped 0 bases, with 10 bases sitting between them. CDR1 and CDR2 (germline): LGHNA, YSLEER. The CDR3 reads CASSQVEDIAKNIQYF. Written as DNA, the CDR3 is TGCGCCAGCAGCCAAGTTGAGGATATAGCCAAAAACATTCAGTACTTC.

The table lists this clonotype with many counts. V is TRBV7-2 and J is TRBJ2-3; perhaps TRBD1 as D (5 bases). The germline V gene encodes CDR1 SGHTA and CDR2 FQGNSA. The ends were cut back, 2 bases at V and 4 bases at J, with 13 bases in the middle. The CDR3 has 15 amino acids. CDR3 sequence reads: CASSLYGASPDTQYF. In DNA, the CDR3 is TGTGCCAGCAGCTTATATGGGGCCTCTCCAGATACGCAGTATTTT.

J is TRBJ2-1 and V is TRBV28; 13 bases are a match to TRBD2. Germline CDR1 MDHEN, CDR2 SYDVKM. The V segment lost 3 bases and the J segment 7 bases; nucleotides outside the gene matches: 9. This CDR3 contains 17 residues. In DNA, the CDR3 is TGTGCCAGCAGTTTGGGGGGACTAGCGGGGCCGGGGAATGAGCAGTTCTTC. Amino acid sequence: CASSLGGLAGPGNEQFF. Combining the CDR3 with reference TRBV28 and TRBJ2-1 gives the whole variable domain DVKVTQSSRYLVKRTGEKVFLECVQDMDHENMFWYRQDPGLGLRLIYFSYDVKMKEKGDIPEGYSVSREKKERFSLILESASTNQTSMYLCASSLGGLAGPGNEQFFGPGTRLTVL.

The gene calls are TRBV6-2 or TRBV6-3 and TRBJ1-6; 8 bases agree with TRBD1. The germline gives CDR1 MNHEY, CDR2 SVGEGT. CDR3 length: 16 residues. J lost 10 bases, V lost 6 bases, and 14 bases had no gene match. The CDR3 bases are TGTGCCAGCAGCGCCCGGGACAGGATGGGAAGGTCACCCCTCCACTTT. Protein product: CASSARDRMGRSPLHF.

This clonotype came up many times. The CDR3 DNA reads as TGTGCCAGCCTTTATTTGGGACAGAGCTATGGCTACACCTTC. This sequence encodes CASLYLGQSYGYTF. The chain joins TRBV2 to TRBJ1-2, with 7 bases aligning to TRBD1. The CDR3 extends over 14 amino acids. Losses at the gene ends were 8 bases for V and 4 bases for J; bases not matched to a gene: 10. The V gene's germline CDR1 is SNHLY and CDR2 FYNNEI.

There are a few counts of this clonotype. The chain recombines TRBV11-2 with TRBJ2-4; maybe TRBD2 (7 bases). The CDR3 extends over 19 amino acids. V lost 1 base, J lost 0 bases, and 19 bases lay in between. CDR1 is SGHAT, CDR2 FQNNGV, per germline. The CDR3 nucleotides are TGTGCCAGCAGCTTAGGTTTACGGGGGGACACCTTAGCCAAAAACATTCAGTACTTC. It is translated as CASSLGLRGDTLAKNIQYF.

The table lists this clonotype with a few counts. The gene calls are TRBV2 and TRBJ2-7; no clear D. The CDR3 loop spans 11 amino acids. The germline CDR1 and CDR2 sequences are SNHLY and FYNNEI. V lost 7 bases to trimming and J lost 4 bases, with 8 bases between them. The CDR3 region is CASNWGYEQYV. The CDR3 nucleotides read TGTGCCAGCAATTGGGGTTACGAGCAGTACGTC.

This clonotype was counted between two and nine times. The rearrangement links TRBV7-2 to TRBJ2-3; no clear D gene. CDR3 length: 13 residues. V lost 2 bases to trimming and J lost 14 bases, with 17 bases between them. The germline V gene has CDR1 SGHTA and CDR2 FQGNSA. The CDR3 region is CASSLPTLPARYF. The CDR3 DNA reads TGTGCCAGCAGCTTACCGACTCTCCCGGCCCGGTATTTT.

This rearrangement joins TRBV20-1 to TRBJ1-1, with D possibly matching TRBD1 (5 bases). CDR3 length: 13 amino acids. V gave up 7 bases and J gave up 0 bases, with 12 bases separating them. CDR1 DFQATT and CDR2 SNEGSKA come from the germline V gene (reference sequence). CDR3: CSGEARVNTEAFF. Here the CDR3 DNA reads TGCAGTGGGGAGGCCAGGGTGAACACTGAAGCTTTCTTT.

The gene calls are TRBV7-2 and TRBJ1-2; D remains unclear. This CDR3 contains 14 residues. The V end was cut by 7 bases, the J end by 4 bases, with 16 bases between. Germline V gene data show CDR1 as SGHTA and CDR2 as FQGNSA. As DNA, the CDR3 is TGTGCCAGCACCCCCGGGCGGGGTATCTATGGCTACACCTTC. Translating it yields CASTPGRGIYGYTF.

This clonotype was seen only a few times. The chain is built from TRBV5-1 and TRBJ2-3; either TRBD1 or TRBD2 may fit D (6 bases each). Looked up from germline, CDR1 is SGHRS and CDR2 is YFSETQ. The CDR3 runs 16 residues. Trimming stripped 0 bases from V and 0 bases from J, with 11 bases between. CDR3 nucleotide sequence: TGCGCCAGCAGCTTGGAAGGGGGGTCTAGCACAGATACGCAGTATTTT. It specifies CASSLEGGSSTDTQYF.

The V call is TRBV28, the J call TRBJ1-3; a possible D gene is TRBD1 (5 bases). V was shortened by 7 bases and J by 0 bases, with 13 bases between the two germline ends. CDR1 MDHEN and CDR2 SYDVKM come from the germline V gene. The CDR3 length is 15 residues. The DNA for the CDR3 is TGTGCCAGCAAAGAGGGACTTTCCTCTGGAAACACCATATATTTT. Translation: CASKEGLSSGNTIYF.

This clonotype was counted a few times. The chain combines TRBV6-6 with TRBJ2-7, with 7 bases identical to TRBD2. V shed 0 bases and J 3 bases; nucleotides not matched to a gene: 8. CDR1 is MNHNY and CDR2 is SVGAGI in the germline V gene (reference sequence). The CDR3 runs to 16 residues. The CDR3 reads CASSYSSAGVNYEQYV. CDR3 DNA: TGTGCCAGCAGTTACTCGTCCGCGGGGGTCAACTACGAGCAGTACGTC.

The chain combines TRBV5-6 with TRBJ2-2; 7 positions match TRBD1. Trimming at V came to 4 bases and at J to 3 bases, leaving 9 bases not matched to a gene. The CDR3 loop spans 16 amino acids. CDR1 and CDR2 (germline): SGHDT, YYEEEE. CDR3 loop: CASSRPRQGDTGELFF. The CDR3 DNA sequence: TGTGCCAGCAGCCGGCCCCGACAGGGCGACACCGGGGAGCTGTTTTTT.

There are many counts of this clonotype. The V gene is TRBV6-5, the J gene TRBJ2-2, with 8 positions matching TRBD2. CDR1 is MNHEY, CDR2 SVGAGI, per germline. The CDR3 has 16 amino acids. Germline trimming cut 0 bases from V and 9 bases from J; bases unmatched to any gene: 9. The CDR3 nucleotides are TGTGCCAGCAGTTACTCTGTGAATAGCGGGGTCCGGGAGCTGTTTTTT. Amino acid sequence: CASSYSVNSGVRELFF.

This clonotype was seen at least ten times. V usage is TRBV4-1 and J usage is TRBJ2-2; 10 bases are shared with TRBD2. The CDR3 is 17 amino acids. After removal of 4 bases from V and 6 bases from J, the junction contained 11 bases not matched to a gene. Germline V gene lookup returns CDR1 MGHRA and CDR2 YSYEKL. The CDR3 DNA sequence: TGCGCCAGCAGCCTATCAGGGCGCCTAGCGGGAGCCGGGGAGCTGTTTTTT. This sequence encodes CASSLSGRLAGAGELFF.

This clonotype was seen once. V and J are TRBV24-1 and TRBJ1-5; no clear D. CDR1 and CDR2 from the germline V gene are KGHDR and SFDVKD. The ends were cut back, 9 bases at V and 0 bases at J, with 20 bases in the middle. The CDR3 has 17 amino acids. The CDR3, as DNA: TGTGCCACCCTAAACTACACGGAATTATATAGCAATCAGCCCCAGCATTTT. This sequence encodes CATLNYTELYSNQPQHF.

This clonotype was seen a handful of times. The chain carries TRBV4-1 and TRBJ2-3, with TRBD1 matching 9 bases. Germline assignment: CDR1 MGHRA and CDR2 YSYEKL. The ends lost 3 bases at V and 4 bases at J; junction bases unmatched: 5. This CDR3 spans 15 amino acids. The DNA for the CDR3 is TGCGCCAGCAGCCACCGGGACAGGGTGTCAGATACGCAGTATTTT. Encoded protein: CASSHRDRVSDTQYF.

The V call is TRBV11-2, the J call TRBJ1-1; no definite D call. The CDR3 loop spans 14 amino acids. V lost 7 bases and J lost 1, with 13 bases in between. Germline loops: CDR1 SGHAT, CDR2 FQNNGV. Here the CDR3 reads CASTFGNWNTEAFF. CDR3 coding DNA: TGTGCCAGCACCTTCGGGAATTGGAACACTGAAGCTTTCTTT.